The 10 T cell receptor beta chains given below trace back to one sample, sequenced in a study of radiotherapy plus CTLA-4 blockade in lung cancer. The protocol was immunoSEQ multiplex PCR, while the TCRdb copy is restricted to in-frame clones and leaves out a portion. The sample comprises under 95,000 clones, around 81% of which are singletons, and approximately 22% rests with the top ten. The source was peripheral blood, collected from a patient treated with radiotherapy plus ipilimumab. The receptors stem from a human donor with non-small cell lung cancer whose response to radiotherapy plus ipilimumab could not be evaluated. Some clones in this sample may be carry-over from other donors' samples.

This clone showed up just a few times. The gene calls are TRBV20-1 and TRBJ1-2; D not certain. The germline gives CDR1 DFQATT, CDR2 SNEGSKA (reference sequence). Trimming shortened V by 6 bases and J by 8 bases, and 10 bases separated the two germline ends. The CDR3 is 10 residues long. The CDR3 protein is CSASPRGYTF. In DNA form, the CDR3 reads TGCAGTGCCAGTCCCCGCGGCTACACCTTC.

The chain couples TRBV9 to TRBJ2-7; a weak D match, TRBD1 (6 bases). Germline V lookup: CDR1 SGDLS, CDR2 YYNGEE. Trimming took off 3 bases at V and 6 bases at J, with 10 bases between the two ends. The CDR3 length is 12 residues. The CDR3 loop is CASSGSGVEQYF. The CDR3 DNA is TGTGCCAGCAGCGGGTCAGGGGTCGAGCAGTACTTC.

The J gene is TRBJ2-1, the V gene TRBV19, with 8 bases identical to TRBD1. The CDR3 has 11 residues. In germline, CDR1 is LNHDA, CDR2 SQIVND (reference sequence). V lost 3 bases, J lost 12 bases, and 1 base stayed unmatched. The CDR3: CASSIGQGQFF. DNA of the CDR3: TGTGCCAGTAGTATCGGACAGGGGCAGTTCTTC.

The CDR3 DNA follows: TGTGCCAGCAGCTTGTTTGAGTTGCGTGGCACAGATACGCAGTATTTT. Its translation: CASSLFELRGTDTQYF. This sequence joins TRBV5-6 and TRBJ2-3, with no clear D. Germline CDR1 is SGHDT and CDR2 is YYEEEE. The ends were cut back, 1 base at V and 1 base at J, with 13 bases in the middle. This CDR3 spans 16 amino acids.

A few counts support this clone. Written as DNA, the CDR3 is TGCAGCGTTGAAACGGGGACAGGGATGTTGAATGAGCAGTTCTTC. This gives the protein CSVETGTGMLNEQFF. The chain carries TRBV29-1 and TRBJ2-1; 9 bases map to TRBD1. Germline lookup yields CDR1 SQVTM and CDR2 ANQGSEA. The CDR3 extends over 15 amino acids. Unmatched junction bases numbered 9, after V lost 2 bases and J lost 7 bases.

This clone was observed a few times. The chain combines TRBV4-1 with TRBJ2-2; 10 bases map to TRBD2. The trim removed 3 bases at V and 2 bases at J, leaving 9 bases unmatched. The germline CDR1 and CDR2 sequences are MGHRA and YSYEKL. The CDR3 sequence is 18 residues long. The CDR3 reads CASSHPLLAGANTGELFF. In DNA form, the CDR3 reads TGCGCCAGCAGCCATCCTTTGCTAGCGGGGGCCAACACCGGGGAGCTGTTTTTT.

The gene calls are TRBV15 and TRBJ1-2; 7 bases agree with TRBD1. Germline V gene data show CDR1 as LNHNV and CDR2 as YYDKDF (reference sequence). V gave up 0 bases and J gave up 8 bases; unmatched junction bases: 9. This CDR3 has 15 amino acids. The CDR3 nucleotides are TGTGCCACCAGCAGAGATCGGCCCGGGACAGCCGGCTACACCTTC. Encoded protein: CATSRDRPGTAGYTF.

This clone was seen just once. The chain uses TRBV28 and TRBJ1-1; unclear D gene. The CDR3 totals 12 residues. Germline lookup yields CDR1 MDHEN and CDR2 SYDVKM. The V and J ends lost 2 bases and 8 bases respectively, with 9 bases between them. As DNA, the CDR3 is TGTGCCAGCAGTTTAGCGAGGCAGGAAGCTTTCTTT. As protein: CASSLARQEAFF.

This clone appeared once. V usage is TRBV6-5 and J usage is TRBJ1-1; D may be TRBD1 (5 bases). CDR1 and CDR2 (germline): MNHEY, SVGAGI. The CDR3 has 14 amino acids. V was clipped by 5 bases and J by 0 bases, with 10 bases between them. CDR3 in DNA: TGTGCCAGCAGTCCTGAGACAGTGAACACTGAAGCTTTCTTT. This translates into CASSPETVNTEAFF.

A remark on this clone: Additional DNA sequences in this sample encode the identical CDR3. The chain has TRBV18 and TRBJ1-5; D gene uncertain. Germline lookup yields CDR1 KGHSH and CDR2 LQKENI. V dropped 3 bases and J dropped 2 bases, with 14 bases sitting between them. CDR3 size: 16 residues. The CDR3 here is CASSPAGAGGNQPQHF. The CDR3 DNA follows: TGTGCCAGCTCACCTGCCGGTGCAGGCGGCAATCAGCCCCAGCATTTT.